These 13 T cell receptor beta chains share one sample of origin, sequenced in a study of cytomegalovirus exposure and HLA in healthy donors. PCR primers comprised 60 Vbeta and 13 Jbeta primers. Some clones are missing from TCRdb's copy, which holds only in-frame ones; the method was immunoSEQ multiplex PCR. The sample data list 150,000 to 250,000 clones. What was sequenced was PBMCs. The receptors originated from a boy younger than 18 in good health and CMV-seronegative.

V usage is TRBV4-2 and J usage is TRBJ1-1; D is unresolved. Between the trimmed V and J ends, which lost 2 bases and 0 bases, there was a span of 13 bases. Germline assignment: CDR1 LGHNA and CDR2 YNFKEQ. This CDR3 spans 16 amino acids. The CDR3 sequence is CASSQQRGYMNTEAFF. Written as DNA, the CDR3 is TGTGCCAGCAGCCAACAACGAGGCTACATGAACACTGAAGCTTTCTTT.

The chain links TRBV4-2 to TRBJ1-5; a possible D gene is TRBD1 (6 bases). Between the trimmed V and J ends, which lost 0 bases and 2 bases, there was a span of 8 bases. The germline V gene has CDR1 LGHNA and CDR2 YNFKEQ. The CDR3 is 15 amino acids. The CDR3 region is CASSQEAGGNQPQHF. DNA of the CDR3: TGTGCCAGCAGCCAAGAGGCAGGGGGCAATCAGCCCCAGCATTTT.

The chain carries TRBV5-1 and TRBJ2-5, with D maybe TRBD1 (5 bases). V was clipped by 5 bases and J by 5 bases, with 10 bases between them. Germline loops: CDR1 SGHRS, CDR2 YFSETQ. The CDR3 extends over 12 amino acids. The CDR3 sequence is CASRNRSETQYF. The CDR3 coding sequence is TGCGCCAGCAGAAACAGGTCGGAGACCCAGTACTTC.

This chain uses TRBV7-7 with TRBJ2-5; 7 bases match TRBD2. The CDR3 sequence is 14 residues long. V trimming: 1 base; J trimming: 4 bases; junction bases outside the gene matches: 3. Germline CDR1 SSHAT, CDR2 FNYEAQ (reference sequence). CDR3 bases: TGTGCCAGCAGCTTAGGGGGGAGGGCAGAGACCCAGTACTTC. Translating it yields CASSLGGRAETQYF.

The DNA of the CDR3 is TGTGCCAGCTCACCACCAGCGGTCACAGATACGCAGTATTTT. Protein product: CASSPPAVTDTQYF. The V gene is TRBV18, the J gene TRBJ2-3; possible D gene TRBD2, 5 bases. In germline, CDR1 is KGHSH, CDR2 LQKENI. The CDR3 consists of 14 residues. V was shortened by 0 bases and J by 2 bases, with 6 bases between the two germline ends.

J is TRBJ2-7 and V is TRBV6-5; TRBD2 might be the D (6 bases). The germline V gene encodes CDR1 MNHEY and CDR2 SVGAGI. The CDR3 loop spans 14 amino acids. The V end lost 5 bases, the J end lost 5 bases, and 16 bases lay between the germline ends. DNA for the CDR3: TGTGCCAGCAGTCGGGACTTTTCTTCCCACGAGCAGTACTTC. This translates into CASSRDFSSHEQYF.

This chain uses TRBV19 with TRBJ2-2; D call uncertain. CDR1 and CDR2 from the germline V gene are LNHDA and SQIVND (reference sequence). V lost 6 bases to trimming and J lost 7 bases, with 6 bases between them. The CDR3 spans 11 residues. The CDR3 loop reads CASSRLGELFF. CDR3 sequence (DNA): TGTGCCAGTAGCCGACTCGGGGAGCTGTTTTTT.

The J gene is TRBJ1-1, the V gene TRBV30, with 7 bases identical to TRBD1. The CDR3 has 14 residues. J lost 1 base, V lost 3 bases, and 5 bases had no gene match. Germline loops: CDR1 GTSNPN, CDR2 SVGIG (reference sequence). For the CDR3, the DNA is TGTGCCTGGAGCCCGACAGGGCCGAACACTGAAGCTTTCTTT. Translation: CAWSPTGPNTEAFF.

V is TRBV2 and J is TRBJ1-5, with D perhaps TRBD1 (6 bases). Germline assignment: CDR1 SNHLY and CDR2 FYNNEI. This CDR3 has 15 amino acids. The ends were cut back, 6 bases at V and 2 bases at J, with 14 bases in the middle. The DNA of the CDR3 is TGTGCCAGCAGCTTCAGGGACATCGGCAATCAGCCCCAGCATTTT. Translated: CASSFRDIGNQPQHF.

The chain combines TRBV12-5 with TRBJ2-3; D is unclear. The CDR3 is 16 amino acids. The germline V and J ends were trimmed by 0 bases and 11 bases, with 21 bases remaining between them. The germline V gene has CDR1 LGHNT and CDR2 FRNRAP. CDR3 in amino acids: CASGLVPSSQSFGQYF. Written as DNA, the CDR3 is TGTGCTAGTGGTTTGGTACCATCTTCCCAGTCGTTTGGGCAGTATTTT. Drawing the rest from reference TRBV12-5 and TRBJ2-3, the complete variable domain is DARVTQTPRHKVTEMGQEVTMRCQPILGHNTVFWYRQTMMQGLELLAYFRNRAPLDDSGMPKDRFSAEMPDATLATLKIQPSEPRDSAVYFCASGLVPSSQSFGQYFGPGTRLTVL.

CDR3 nucleotides: TGCGCCAGCAGCTTCGGCTACAGCCCTTCATCCCGTGGTGGCTATGGCTACACCTTC. It translates to CASSFGYSPSSRGGYGYTF. The chain is built from TRBV5-1 and TRBJ1-2; D unresolved. CDR1 SGHRS and CDR2 YFSETQ come from the germline V gene. The CDR3 sequence is 19 residues long. Trimming removed 2 bases at V and 4 bases at J, with 27 bases between.

The chain joins TRBV5-1 to TRBJ2-7; the D gene is possibly TRBD2 (5 bases). V was shortened by 3 bases and J by 6 bases, with 13 bases between the two germline ends. Germline V gene sequence: CDR1 SGHRS, CDR2 YFSETQ. This CDR3 has 13 amino acids. The CDR3 bases are TGCGCCAGCAGCTCGACCATACTAGGCGAGCAGTACTTC. This encodes CASSSTILGEQYF.

The V gene is TRBV4-3, the J gene TRBJ2-3, with 7 bases lining up with TRBD2. V trimming: 1 base; J trimming: 2 bases; junction bases outside the gene matches: 9. Per the germline V gene, CDR1 is LGHNA and CDR2 is YSLEER. The CDR3 is 17 amino acids. CDR3 sequence (DNA): TGCGCCAGCAGCCAAGCGACTAGCATAGATCCCACAGATACGCAGTATTTT. Encoded protein: CASSQATSIDPTDTQYF.